Below, 8 T cell receptor beta chains from the same sample are listed, as sequenced in a study of blood T cell repertoires in COVID-19. Here immunoSEQ multiplex PCR was the method, and the copy in TCRdb shows in-frame clones only, minus some. Seen here are 100,000 to 150,000 clones, approximately 79% observed once, and the top ten hold about 2.4%. The sequencing input was PBMCs or T cells enriched from blood (not recorded which). The receptors were gathered from a man between 40 and 49 years old with acute COVID-19.

The rearrangement uses TRBV5-6 and TRBJ2-3; 8 positions match TRBD1. CDR3 size: 17 residues. Looked up from germline, CDR1 is SGHDT and CDR2 is YYEEEE. V trimming: 6 bases; J trimming: 1 base; junction bases outside the gene matches: 13. The CDR3 DNA reads as TGTGCCAGCACCCCGGACAGGGAATGGGTGGGCACAGATACGCAGTATTTT. Protein product: CASTPDREWVGTDTQYF.

The chain employs TRBV7-2 and TRBJ1-1; D possibly corresponds to TRBD1 (5 bases). The CDR3 extends over 16 amino acids. CDR1 is SGHTA and CDR2 is FQGNSA in the germline V gene. Trimming pared 2 bases from V and 0 bases from J, leaving 13 bases between. CDR3 nucleotides: TGTGCCAGCAGCTTAAACCCGCCGACAGTGAACACTGAAGCTTTCTTT. The encoded protein is CASSLNPPTVNTEAFF.

The CDR3 nucleotides are TGTGCCAGCAGCTTTCTGACTAGCGGGATTTACAATGAGCAGTTCTTC. This sequence encodes CASSFLTSGIYNEQFF. The V call is TRBV7-3, the J call TRBJ2-1, with 11 bases that match TRBD2. The CDR3 has 16 residues. CDR1 is SGHTA, CDR2 FQGTGA, per germline. J lost 4 bases, V lost 3 bases, and 5 bases had no gene match.

The J gene is TRBJ2-5, the V gene TRBV6-5; 11 bases map to TRBD2. This CDR3 region has 15 residues. The V segment lost 5 bases and the J segment 5 bases; nucleotides outside the gene matches: 7. Germline CDR1 reads MNHEY; CDR2 reads SVGAGI. For the CDR3, the DNA is TGTGCCAGCAGTATAGCGGGAGGGCCCTCGGAGACCCAGTACTTC. Translated: CASSIAGGPSETQYF.

This chain joins TRBV20-1 and TRBJ1-2; TRBD1 might be the D (6 bases). V was clipped by 3 bases and J by 8 bases, with 19 bases between them. Germline lookup yields CDR1 DFQATT and CDR2 SNEGSKA (reference sequence). The CDR3 is made up of 14 amino acids. CDR3 sequence: CSASPRGGGAGYTF. CDR3 bases: TGCAGTGCTAGTCCCCGGGGAGGGGGTGCAGGCTACACCTTC.

The gene calls are TRBV6-4 and TRBJ1-1; TRBD1 matches 8 bases. Germline trimming cut 1 base from V and 13 bases from J; bases unmatched to any gene: 11. Looked up from germline, CDR1 is MRHNA and CDR2 is SNTAGT. The CDR3 loop spans 14 amino acids. For the CDR3, the DNA is TGTGCCAGCAGTGACTTAGGACAGGGACGAATTGTTTTCTTT. Amino acids: CASSDLGQGRIVFF.

This chain joins TRBV4-2 and TRBJ2-2; TRBD1 aligns across 9 bases. V shed 0 bases and J 5 bases; nucleotides not matched to a gene: 1. Looked up from germline, CDR1 is LGHNA and CDR2 is YNFKEQ. This CDR3 spans 15 amino acids. CDR3 loop: CASSQETGGTGELFF. The CDR3 bases are TGTGCCAGCAGCCAAGAGACAGGGGGAACCGGGGAGCTGTTTTTT.

The V gene is TRBV6-5, the J gene TRBJ2-1; tentative D call: TRBD2 (5 bases). Germline V gene lookup returns CDR1 MNHEY and CDR2 SVGAGI. The CDR3 consists of 12 residues. V was trimmed by 7 bases and J by 9 bases, leaving 13 bases between them. The CDR3 here is CASNSRRGEQFF. The CDR3 DNA sequence: TGTGCCAGCAACTCCCGCCGGGGTGAGCAGTTCTTC.